The clone carrying this T cell receptor (beta chain) was seen ten or more times. Its specificity is unknown. Germline values: CDR1 SQVTM, CDR2 ANQGSEA. The CDR3 runs to 13 residues. V dropped 4 bases and J dropped 6 bases, with 14 bases sitting between them. This entry comes from a study of CD8+CD57+ T cells in acquired aplastic anemia. Overall study context: The sorted CD4+ and CD8+ cells yielded an average approximately 3 ug of DNA. Whole-study findings and limits: Patients and controls were found to share roughly 31 CD8+ CDR3 sequences. With respect to CD8+ Simpson's diversity, patients and controls did not differ significantly.

Profiling that covered TCR beta VDJ and CDR3 relied on genomic DNA as its template. TCRdb re-analysed the reads in MiXCR, keeping a single row per CDR3 protein. The sample holds around 180,000 distinct CDR3 sequences, around 65% seen once. This sequence joins TRBV29-1 and TRBJ2-3; the D gene is possibly TRBD2 (6 bases). The TCR comes from a human donor with severe aplastic anemia or a healthy control (not recorded which). Sequenced: sorted CD4+, CD8+, or CD8+CD57+ T cells (not recorded which) from PBMCs. The CDR3 nucleotides are TGCAGCGTTGTTGACGGACTACACGATACGCAGTATTTT. Translating it yields CSVVDGLHDTQYF.